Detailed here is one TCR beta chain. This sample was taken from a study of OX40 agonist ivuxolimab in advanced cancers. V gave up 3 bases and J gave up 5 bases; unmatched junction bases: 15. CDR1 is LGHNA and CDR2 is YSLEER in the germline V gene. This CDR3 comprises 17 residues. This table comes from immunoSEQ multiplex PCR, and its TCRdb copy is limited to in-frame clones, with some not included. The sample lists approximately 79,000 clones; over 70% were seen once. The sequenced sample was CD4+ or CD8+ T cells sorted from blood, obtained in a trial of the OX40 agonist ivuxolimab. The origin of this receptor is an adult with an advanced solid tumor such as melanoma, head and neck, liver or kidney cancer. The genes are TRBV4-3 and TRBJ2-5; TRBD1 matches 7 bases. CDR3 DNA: TGCGCCAGCAGCCAGGGTCCAACGGGACAGTTGGGCGAGACCCAGTACTTC. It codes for CASSQGPTGQLGETQYF.